The T cell receptor (beta chain) described here comes from a study of blood T cell repertoires in COVID-19. Study summary: The analysed material was cDNA or gDNA that came from T cells, B-cell-depleted T cells, or PBMCs.

The CDR3 covers 17 residues. V lost 5 bases to trimming and J lost 2 bases; unmatched junction nucleotides: 11. Germline V CDR1 and CDR2: LNHDA, SQIVND (reference sequence). Per the original methods: For nucleated cells, counts were estimated from reference gene primer amplification. The protocol was immunoSEQ multiplex PCR, while the TCRdb copy is restricted to in-frame clones and leaves out a portion. V, J and clone size were drawn from that table, and D and trimming were deduced from the DNA. The table shows under 100,000 clones, with under 90% occurring only once. The specimen sequenced was peripheral blood. This chain joins TRBV19 and TRBJ2-5, with 10 bases matching TRBD2. The TCR sequence derives from a woman aged 70-85 years with acute or convalescent COVID-19. DNA of the CDR3: TGTGCCAGTAGTCGACAACTAGCGGGGTACACACAAGAGACCCAGTACTTC. Protein product: CASSRQLAGYTQETQYF.